This T cell receptor (beta chain) was identified in a study of blood T cell repertoires in COVID-19. Original methodology: It was from reference gene primer amplification that nucleated cell counts were estimated. Method: immunoSEQ multiplex PCR; TCRdb's copy keeps in-frame clones and lacks some. V, J and clone size reflect that table, while D and trimming were determined from the DNA. The data hold about 140,000 clones, with roughly four fifths observed a single time. Germline V gene data show CDR1 as MNHEY and CDR2 as SVGAGI. V shed 0 bases, J shed 5 bases, and the junction held 0 bases outside the gene matches. CDR3 length: 15 residues.

Input material: peripheral blood. The chain links TRBV6-5 to TRBJ2-1, with 11 bases aligning to TRBD2. This receptor was identified in a woman of 80 years or more with acute or convalescent COVID-19. The CDR3 here is CASSYSLAGDNEQFF. The CDR3 DNA reads TGTGCCAGCAGTTACTCACTAGCGGGGGACAATGAGCAGTTCTTC.